These 14 T cell receptor beta chains were all obtained from the same sample, sequenced in a study of response to subunit inactivated influenza vaccine. TCRdb itself ran the RT-PCR reads through MiXCR, one entry per CDR3 protein. The sample holds about half a million distinct CDR3 sequences, about 7.6% seen once. The sample was PBMCs from blood, taken 23 to 25 months after vaccination. The receptor set was obtained from a man aged 45 to 70 who received an inactivated influenza vaccine.

There are many counts of this clonotype. The CDR3 sequence is CATSPTRTGGFGELFF. The CDR3 nucleotides are TGTGCCACCAGTCCCACCCGGACAGGGGGCTTCGGGGAGCTGTTTTTT. The chain joins TRBV24-1 to TRBJ2-2, with 11 bases lining up with TRBD1. Germline-derived CDR1 and CDR2 are KGHDR and SFDVKD. The CDR3 contains 16 residues. With V trimmed by 6 bases and J by 7 bases, 9 bases remained unmatched.

In this sample, this clonotype turned up a few times. The V call is TRBV5-1, the J call TRBJ2-2, with 9 positions matching TRBD2. Germline-derived CDR1 and CDR2 are SGHRS and YFSETQ. With 2 bases clipped from V and 2 bases from J, the junction kept 4 bases outside the gene matches. The CDR3 totals 16 residues. The CDR3 sequence is CASSFMTSGNTGELFF. Here the CDR3 DNA reads TGCGCCAGCAGCTTCATGACTAGCGGAAACACCGGGGAGCTGTTTTTT.

The chain joins TRBV18 to TRBJ2-3, with a tentative D call TRBD1 (5 bases). V was pared by 0 bases and J by 4 bases, with 8 bases between. This CDR3 is 14 amino acids long. CDR1 is KGHSH and CDR2 is LQKENI in the germline V gene. The CDR3: CASSPPSGPDTQYF. CDR3 coding DNA: TGTGCCAGCTCACCACCTTCAGGGCCAGATACGCAGTATTTT.

The rearrangement links TRBV19 to TRBJ2-2; TRBD1 agrees at 8 bases. CDR1 and CDR2 from the germline V gene are LNHDA and SQIVND (reference sequence). Germline trimming cut 7 bases from V and 2 bases from J; bases unmatched to any gene: 6. The CDR3 consists of 15 residues. Here the CDR3 reads CASTPDRVNTGELFF. DNA of the CDR3: TGTGCCAGTACCCCGGACAGGGTTAACACCGGGGAGCTGTTTTTT.

The chain joins TRBV5-1 to TRBJ2-1; 12 bases fit TRBD2. V lost 4 bases to trimming and J lost 5 bases; unmatched junction nucleotides: 7. The CDR3 is 16 residues long. Germline lookup yields CDR1 SGHRS and CDR2 YFSETQ. CDR3 loop: CASSKTSGGPNNEQFF. The CDR3 nucleotides read TGCGCCAGCAGCAAGACTAGCGGGGGTCCCAACAATGAGCAGTTCTTC. Full variable domain (rest looked up from reference TRBV5-1 and TRBJ2-1): KAGVTQTPRYLIKTRGQQVTLSCSPISGHRSVSWYQQTPGQGLQFLFEYFSETQRNKGNFPGRFSGRQFSNSRSEMNVSTLELGDSALYLCASSKTSGGPNNEQFFGPGTRLTVL.

Ten or more counts support this clonotype. The chain carries TRBV6-5 and TRBJ1-5, with D possibly being TRBD1 (6 bases). CDR1 is MNHEY and CDR2 is SVGAGI in the germline V gene. With 2 bases removed from V and 11 bases from J, the gap between germline ends came to 16 bases. This CDR3 region has 14 residues. CDR3 residues: CASSYIDRNGAQHF. In DNA form, the CDR3 reads TGTGCCAGCAGTTACATAGACAGGAATGGGGCCCAGCATTTT.

This clonotype was picked up a small number of times. The chain has TRBV7-2 and TRBJ2-7; TRBD2 might be the D (5 bases). V was shortened by 5 bases and J by 3 bases, with 17 bases between the two germline ends. The CDR3 covers 15 residues. Germline V gene lookup returns CDR1 SGHTA and CDR2 FQGNSA. CDR3 DNA: TGTGCCAGCAGCCCCAGCTCGAGGAGGTTCTACGAGCAGTACTTC. It translates to CASSPSSRRFYEQYF.

This clonotype has a handful of counts. V and J are TRBV9 and TRBJ2-7; a weak D match, TRBD1 (6 bases). The CDR3 is 14 amino acids. The germline V gene has CDR1 SGDLS and CDR2 YYNGEE. Deletions cut 3 bases from V and 2 bases from J, with 12 bases between. This CDR3 is CASSAGQRAYEQYF. Written as DNA, the CDR3 is TGTGCCAGCAGCGCAGGACAGAGGGCCTACGAGCAGTACTTC.

This clonotype was seen more than once but under ten times. This chain connects TRBV5-1 to TRBJ2-3; 7 nucleotides line up with TRBD1. Germline loops: CDR1 SGHRS, CDR2 YFSETQ. This CDR3 comprises 14 residues. With V trimmed by 4 bases and J by 0 bases, 2 bases remained unmatched. The CDR3 DNA is TGCGCCAGCAGCATGGACAGGAGCACAGATACGCAGTATTTT. Its protein product is CASSMDRSTDTQYF.

This clonotype was found many times. The genes are TRBV5-6 and TRBJ2-1, with 7 bases fitting TRBD2. This CDR3 has 16 residues. Germline trimming cut 4 bases from V and 7 bases from J; bases unmatched to any gene: 14. Germline CDR1 reads SGHDT; CDR2 reads YYEEEE. The DNA for the CDR3 is TGTGCCAGCAGCAGAATTTCTAGCGGAGAACCGAATGAGCAGTTCTTC. It translates to CASSRISSGEPNEQFF.

This clonotype was seen at least ten times. The rearrangement links TRBV6-1 to TRBJ2-7, with D possibly matching TRBD1 (6 bases). Germline values: CDR1 MNHNS, CDR2 SASEGT. V lost 5 bases and J lost 3, with 23 bases in between. The CDR3 covers 17 residues. CDR3 nucleotide sequence: TGTGCCAGCAGTATAAGACAGGCCCCCCTTGGTCACTACGAGCAGTACTTC. Its protein is CASSIRQAPLGHYEQYF.

This clonotype was recorded many times. The DNA is left out, because the CDR3 cannot be placed on it with certainty; the CDR3 is given as TCRdb lists it. This CDR3 is CASSPLNRLHLQYF. The chain joins TRBV5-6 to TRBJ2-3; TRBD1 is the table's D call, not checked against the DNA. The CDR3 extends over 14 residues, inclusive of both ends. CDR1 is SGHDT, CDR2 YYEEEE, per germline.

This clonotype has at least ten counts. This chain connects TRBV10-3 to TRBJ2-7; D is possibly TRBD1 (5 bases). Per germline, CDR1 ENHRY and CDR2 SYGVKD. CDR3 length equals 15 residues. The V end was cut by 2 bases, the J end by 0 bases, with 11 bases between. The CDR3 nucleotides are TGTGCCATCAGTGAGGGGGCGGCCCACTCCTACGAGCAGTACTTC. Translation: CAISEGAAHSYEQYF.

This clonotype was counted only a few times. This chain uses TRBV20-1 with TRBJ1-2; 10 bases map to TRBD1. V gave up 6 bases and J gave up 8 bases; unmatched junction bases: 12. Germline-derived CDR1 and CDR2 are DFQATT and SNEGSKA (reference sequence). The CDR3 extends over 14 amino acids. The CDR3 is CSALTGGASGGYTF. The CDR3 DNA reads as TGCAGTGCCTTGACAGGGGGCGCGTCGGGAGGCTACACCTTC.